This T cell receptor beta chain derives from a study of cytomegalovirus exposure and HLA in healthy donors (dated by TCRdb to 2015 to 2018). Regarding the study in general: According to an earlier analysis of several hundred of the donors, some 170 million T cells yielded 100 million or so unique TCR beta sequences and less than 300 Gb of sequence data. An early release covering about 600 HLA-typed donors comprised 250 to 350 gigabases of sequencing data and around 86 million unique TCR sequences. Among the approximately 420 genotyped donors, under 90% belonged to the genetic ancestry cluster associated with self-reported Caucasian donors. The study was designed to test whether signatures of past pathogen exposure could be identified by cataloging public T cell receptors. The study profiled the T cell repertoires of under 850 subjects by immunosequencing and related them to cytomegalovirus serostatus. A separate validation cohort of over a hundred different subjects was used in addition to the roughly 700-subject first cohort. High-throughput TCR immunosequencing, statistical association of individual TCRs with disease status, and machine learning were combined to predict cytomegalovirus infection status. A later analysis re-examined previously published TCR beta repertoires from 600 to 700 donors and added high-resolution HLA genotyping to investigate patterns of TCR occurrence. Rather than using new phenotypic data, the later analysis identified candidate immune exposures from TCR beta sequences and from how often those sequences occurred across donors. To decide whether each TCR beta V gene segment behaved as functional or pseudogenic, an earlier analysis of nearly 600 of the donors relied on high-throughput TCR beta sequencing. Donor age, sex, ethnicity and CMV serostatus were compiled alongside the repertoire data. Genome-wide SNP genotypes for about 65% of the roughly 670 donors were used in a later genetic analysis, which treated that subset as a discovery cohort. All discovery cohort repertoires had been generated using a single sequencing platform. HLA typing covered class I and class II loci at four-digit resolution. The number of typed donors differed by locus: roughly 629-640 for A, B, C, DRB1 and DQB1; 500 to 550 for DQA1; over 600 for DPA1; and roughly 490 for DPB1. Roughly 5 DR-DQ haplotypes were handled as single units for association and clustering, since linkage in the cohort was strong. On average, around 240,000 unique TCR beta nucleotide sequences were sequenced per donor among more than 350 genotyped donors of the cohort, with about 19% of those sequences being non-productive. Study-wide conclusions, independent of this receptor: Three of the identified cytomegalovirus-associated TCR beta chains were confirmed in vitro to be specific for cytomegalovirus antigens. Specific HLA alleles were associated with 16,951 TCR beta sequences at a false discovery rate of 0.05 in a later analysis. This cohort had only TCR beta chains sequenced, and the lack of alpha or paired-chain data limited which features could be detected. In a later analysis, HLA-associated TCR beta chains were found to be more clonally expanded and to have lower generation probabilities than equally common non-associated chains. Assigning TCR associations to individual alleles was difficult when HLA alleles, especially DR and DQ, strongly co-occurred. In a later analysis, TCR association rates were found to vary across HLA loci, with the most associated TCRs seen for DRB1 alleles and the fewest for HLA-C alleles. Broadly in line with IMGT annotations, most TCR beta V segments showed up in productive rearrangements about 90% or about 30% of the time in an earlier analysis of around 550 of the donors. A further reported finding was that TCR beta sequences accurately predicted the HLA-A and HLA-B alleles for most subjects in the first cohort. Linkage disequilibrium might explain the correlated functional status among segregating V segments, but an unknown experimental factor could not be excluded. A later genetic analysis reported fewer N-insertions in productive TCRs among donors in an Asian-associated ancestry cluster than the roughly 620-donor mean. CMV serostatus was the only immune exposure information available for the cohort. Roughly uniform sequencing depth across donors was assumed in presence/absence analyses, although this assumption may not hold. HLA typing was unavailable for some donors at each locus, so association tests used only the typed subset. Most TCR sequences were seen in very few donors, while some public TCRs were found in many individuals. The authors suggested that the approach could potentially be generalized to other disease states and immunological phenotypes. A group of highly shared sequence variants was considered likely to be a technical artifact of the sequencing pipeline. The study listed 150 to 200 TCR beta chains as associated with cytomegalovirus. A later genetic analysis associated a missense DCLRE1C variant with V-gene and J-gene trimming of TCR beta chains, and an independent cohort replicated the association. In a later analysis, several top co-occurrence clusters were reported to appear linked to parvovirus B19, influenza, CMV and Epstein-Barr virus. A later analysis found that most CMV-associated TCR beta chains appeared HLA-restricted, with HLA associations seemingly driven largely by CMV exposure. Because counts were too low, around 18 rarely observed V segments, including chromosome 9 orphons, were left out of the earlier analysis of about 500 of the donors. The classifier was reported to diagnose cytomegalovirus status with high specificity and sensitivity in both the original cohort and the validation cohort.

Remarks on this clone: Its binding antigen is unknown. Base quality data are lacking; no much larger clone is found one base away.

The library was generated by the immunoSEQ multiplex PCR assay. For the multiplex PCR, a mixture combining 60 forward primers for TCR Vbeta segments and 13 reverse primers for TCR Jbeta segments was used. A multiplex PCR assay on genomic DNA amplified the CDR3 region of rearranged TCR beta genes. The amplified TCR beta libraries were sequenced on the Illumina HiSeq System as 87-base-pair reads. The study's processing was this. A later analysis tallied tens of millions of unique TCR beta chains across the 650 to 750 repertoires, and roughly 11 million of those chains were shared by two or more donors. A nearest-neighbor algorithm error-corrected the raw reads and collapsed the reads into unique sequences, merging closely related sequences to remove PCR and sequencing errors. V, D and J gene segments were assigned by aligning CDR3 sequences to IMGT reference sequences. Each retained sequence needed at least a six-nucleotide match to both a V gene segment and a J gene segment. Rearrangements were called productive when the CDR3 lacked stop codons and stayed in frame with V and J; all others were non-productive. CDR3 was defined by IMGT convention, running from the second conserved V-encoded cysteine to the conserved J-encoded phenylalanine. The earlier analysis of about 610 of the donors excluded sequences that lacked an unambiguous match to a single V gene segment. An earlier analysis of approximately 590 of the donors classified V segments as functional when productive rearrangements were above 56.7% and as segregating when the standard deviation between donors was above 5%. A statistical classification framework was built for diagnosing cytomegalovirus status from the catalog of TCR beta chain sequences. In a later analysis, TCR nucleotide sequences were compared against IMGT/GENE-DB human TR gene sequences so that V and J genes could be assigned. A later analysis assigned CDR3 sequences and most-parsimonious VDJ recombination scenarios with the TCRdist pipeline. A later analysis defined each TCR beta chain by its CDR3 amino acid sequence plus V-gene family, and excluded reads lacking a unique V-gene family. A later analysis removed 592 highly shared, low-generation-probability nucleotide sequences to deal with suspected cross-contamination and a sequencing artifact. For each public chain, a later analysis derived a clonal expansion index from normalized ranks of inferred template counts within each repertoire. A later analysis computed generation probabilities with a VDJ recombination model fitted to out-of-frame rearrangements, and checked the results against IGoR. A later analysis scored TCR-TCR, TCR-HLA and TCR-CMV co-occurrence with hypergeometric tests, applying a repertoire-size bias correction to TCR pairs. A later analysis estimated false discovery rates by permuting HLA or CMV assignments 20 times. In a later analysis, co-occurring TCRs were grouped using DBSCAN, with TCRdist sequence similarity added in when clustering inside HLA-allele-positive subsets. For co-occurrence clustering, repertoires with fewer than 30,000 or more than 120,000 public chains were excluded, along with about five repertoires with anomalous nucleotide sharing. Not all clones reach the TCRdb copy of this immuneACCESS table, which keeps in-frame sequences only. Checked studies attribute under half of the gap to unresolved V genes and leave the rest unexplained. V and J calls plus clone size are reproduced from that table; the DNA served to infer D and trimming. The sample contains about 120,000 clones, approximately 80% of them found a single time. The ten largest account for 7.5% to 9% of the sample.

The cohort consisted of 600 or so healthy bone marrow donors. At the time of sampling, all cohort members were nominally healthy, though unrecorded immune exposures were likely present. The donor tested CMV seropositive, placing the donor among the 289 seropositive members of the cohort. A peripheral blood sample was provided by each donor, and peripheral blood mononuclear cells were used for TCR beta sequencing. Genomic DNA was extracted from the blood cell samples with the Qiagen DNeasy Blood Extraction Kit. This TCR was recovered from a female donor in good health and CMV-seropositive. Source material: PBMCs.

The bases are TGTGCCAGCAGCCTCTTGACAGGAGGACTGGGGGAGCAGTACTTC. This translates into CASSLLTGGLGEQYF. The V gene is TRBV7-9 and the J gene is TRBJ2-7; the D gene is perhaps TRBD1, from 6 matching bases. The CDR3 measures 15 amino acids from cysteine to phenylalanine. This entry keeps only the CDR3 DNA: 45 bases, framed from base 1. For CDR1 and CDR2, the germline V gene (reference sequence) lists SEHNR and FQNEAQ. V gives up 5 bases and J gives up 7 bases, and the segment between their germline ends measures 21 bases.